This TCR beta chain is drawn from a study of CXCR3-negative and CXCR3-positive naive CD8 T cells. For the study at large: Cumulative TRB read yield was roughly 140 million, averaging about 1.5 +/- 0.3 million per library.

Worth noting for this clonotype: Its antigen is not known.

In preparing the TRB cDNA libraries, 5' RACE with UMI labels was used. TCRdb re-called the 5' RACE reads and shows each CDR3 protein once, DNA omitted. The sample table includes fewer than 95,000 distinct CDR3 sequences. The germline gives CDR1 KGHSH, CDR2 LQKENI. The CDR3 is 14 amino acids. Whole-study findings and limits: Fresh PBMCs served for most assays, and CXCR3 expression fell partially after cryopreservation.

Every individual CD8+ T cell subset underwent sorting in triplicate at approximately 300,000 cells apiece. This chain uses TRBV18 with TRBJ2-1. This TCR derives from a human donor in good health. Some clones in this sample may be carry-over from other donors' samples. Sequences were obtained from naive CXCR3- CD8+ T cells from blood. Subset here: CD45RO-CCR7+CD27+CD95- naive CD8+ T cells lacking CXCR3 (TNR3-). This chain's CDR3 is CASSSPWWDNEQFF.